Below are 27 T cell receptor beta chains sequenced from a single sample in a study of blood T cell repertoires in COVID-19. Only in-frame clones appear in the TCRdb table, and some are missing; sequencing was by immunoSEQ multiplex PCR. The sample includes 120,000 or so clones, roughly three quarters of them seen just once. The sample was peripheral blood. The receptors come from a human donor in a cohort sampled during active COVID-19.

The V call is TRBV19, the J call TRBJ2-7, with 9 nucleotides matching TRBD2. After removal of 6 bases from V and 4 bases from J, the junction contained 7 bases not matched to a gene. The CDR3 loop spans 14 amino acids. Germline V CDR1 and CDR2: LNHDA, SQIVND (reference sequence). The CDR3 sequence: CASRWRGGAYEQYF. In DNA form, the CDR3 reads TGTGCCAGTAGATGGCGCGGGGGGGCGTACGAGCAGTACTTC.

The chain carries TRBV10-1 and TRBJ1-6, with a possible D match to TRBD1 (5 bases). Germline values: CDR1 WNHNN, CDR2 SYGVQD (reference sequence). Trimming left V 4 bases short and J 8 bases short, with 9 bases between. The CDR3 covers 13 residues. CDR3 region: CASSVGGDSPLHF. The CDR3 DNA follows: TGCGCCAGCAGTGTAGGAGGGGATTCACCCCTCCACTTT.

The chain couples TRBV4-1 to TRBJ2-7; 8 nucleotides match TRBD2. J was trimmed by 1 base and V by 0 bases; bases with no gene match: 5. The CDR3 runs 16 residues. Germline CDR1 reads MGHRA; CDR2 reads YSYEKL. The CDR3, as DNA: TGCGCCAGCAGCCAAGAAGTCCGACTAGCGTCCTACGAGCAGTACTTC. It codes for CASSQEVRLASYEQYF.

This clone was seen a handful of times. The chain links TRBV10-3 to TRBJ1-5; D might be TRBD1 (6 bases). Trimming removed 6 bases from V and 0 bases from J, with 12 bases in between. CDR3 length equals 15 residues. Germline V gene sequence: CDR1 ENHRY, CDR2 SYGVKD. Here the CDR3 DNA reads TGTGCCATCAGCAAGGACAGCTTTAGCAATCAGCCCCAGCATTTT. Its translation is CAISKDSFSNQPQHF.

Points on this clone: The identical CDR3 is also encoded by other nucleotide sequences in the sample. The chain couples TRBV27 to TRBJ2-7; 8 bases map to TRBD1. V was clipped by 5 bases and J by 3 bases; unmatched bases: 0. This CDR3 contains 12 residues. Germline CDR1 is MNHEY and CDR2 is SMNVEV (reference sequence). This chain's CDR3 is CASSGQGYEQYF. The DNA for the CDR3 is TGTGCCAGCAGTGGACAGGGCTACGAGCAGTACTTC.

This sequence joins TRBV10-1 and TRBJ2-7, with D perhaps matching TRBD2 (5 bases). The length of the CDR3 is 12 residues. The germline V gene has CDR1 WNHNN and CDR2 SYGVQD (reference sequence). V lost 3 bases to trimming and J lost 4 bases, with 7 bases between them. DNA of the CDR3: TGCGCCAGCAGTGACGGGATTTACGAGCAGTACTTC. It encodes CASSDGIYEQYF.

This clone appeared a single time. The chain employs TRBV4-2 and TRBJ2-7, with a weak D call TRBD1 (6 bases). V was pared by 1 base and J by 7 bases, with 17 bases between. In germline, CDR1 is LGHNA, CDR2 YNFKEQ. CDR3 length equals 15 residues. The DNA of the CDR3 is TGTGCCAGCAGCCAAGTTGGGGGCCGCACAACGGAGCAGTACTTC. Residues: CASSQVGGRTTEQYF.

The V and J genes are TRBV19 and TRBJ2-6; 7 bases match TRBD1. Germline-derived CDR1 and CDR2 are LNHDA and SQIVND (reference sequence). The CDR3 is 15 amino acids. The V and J ends lost 7 bases and 4 bases, in that order; junction bases with no gene match: 7. CDR3 coding DNA: TGTGCCAGTATCCAAGGGGGCGCCGGGGCCAACGTCCTGACTTTC. Translation gives CASIQGGAGANVLTF.

Only a few counts were recorded for this clone. The V gene is TRBV2, the J gene TRBJ1-3; a weak D match, TRBD1 (6 bases). The CDR3 runs 16 residues. V lost 5 bases and J 0 bases, leaving 14 bases between the germline ends. Germline assignment: CDR1 SNHLY and CDR2 FYNNEI. CDR3 bases: TGTGCCAGCAGTCTCCTGACAGGTTCCTCTGGAAACACCATATATTTT. It translates to CASSLLTGSSGNTIYF.

V is TRBV29-1 and J is TRBJ2-7, with TRBD1 matching 8 bases. CDR3 length equals 13 residues. Germline assignment: CDR1 SQVTM and CDR2 ANQGSEA. Germline trimming cut 7 bases from V and 1 base from J; bases unmatched to any gene: 6. The CDR3 bases are TGCAGCGGAGGACAGGGCTCTTCCTACGAGCAGTACTTC. Encoded protein: CSGGQGSSYEQYF.

The V gene is TRBV28, the J gene TRBJ1-2, with D tentatively TRBD1 (6 bases). The germline V and J ends were trimmed by 2 bases and 1 base, with 20 bases remaining between them. The germline CDR1 and CDR2 sequences are MDHEN and SYDVKM. The CDR3 totals 18 residues. CDR3 in amino acids: CASSLAGGLSRGNYGYTF. The CDR3 nucleotides read TGTGCCAGCAGTTTAGCGGGGGGGCTAAGCAGGGGTAACTATGGCTACACCTTC.

This chain joins TRBV5-1 and TRBJ1-3; tentative D call: TRBD1 (6 bases). The CDR3 has 15 amino acids. Between the trimmed V and J ends, which lost 1 base and 4 bases, there was a span of 12 bases. Germline CDR1 and CDR2: SGHRS and YFSETQ. The CDR3 DNA reads as TGCGCCAGCAGCTTGACAGGGAAATCAGGAAACACCATATATTTT. It translates to CASSLTGKSGNTIYF.

The rearrangement uses TRBV5-1 and TRBJ1-1; D is undetermined. Per germline, CDR1 SGHRS and CDR2 YFSETQ. V was clipped by 3 bases and J by 0 bases, with 9 bases between them. CDR3 length: 14 amino acids. The CDR3 DNA is TGCGCCAGCAGCTCTGGGGAGATGAACACTGAAGCTTTCTTT. It translates to CASSSGEMNTEAFF. Drawing the rest from reference TRBV5-1 and TRBJ1-1, the complete variable domain is KAGVTQTPRYLIKTRGQQVTLSCSPISGHRSVSWYQQTPGQGLQFLFEYFSETQRNKGNFPGRFSGRQFSNSRSEMNVSTLELGDSALYLCASSSGEMNTEAFFGQGTRLTVV.

In this sample, this clone turned up a few times. The chain combines TRBV11-2 with TRBJ1-2, with TRBD1 matching 10 bases. The germline CDR1 and CDR2 sequences are SGHAT and FQNNGV. V dropped 0 bases and J dropped 7; count of bases not matched to a gene: 2. This CDR3 region has 14 residues. CDR3 coding DNA: TGTGCCAGCAGCTTAGACCGGGACAGGGGTGGCTACACCTTC. This translates into CASSLDRDRGGYTF.

The V gene is TRBV9, the J gene TRBJ2-7; D may be TRBD2 (5 bases). The V end lost 0 bases, the J end lost 0 bases, and 10 bases lay between the germline ends. CDR1 SGDLS and CDR2 YYNGEE come from the germline V gene. The CDR3 extends over 15 amino acids. The CDR3 here is CASSVVPGFSYEQYF. DNA of the CDR3: TGTGCCAGCAGCGTAGTGCCGGGATTCTCCTACGAGCAGTACTTC.

The CDR3 here is CASSPPAGQYYEQYF. The DNA of the CDR3 is TGTGCCAGCTCACCACCGGCGGGACAGTACTACGAGCAGTACTTC. V is TRBV18 and J is TRBJ2-7, with D possibly matching TRBD1 (7 bases). CDR3 size: 15 residues. Per germline, CDR1 KGHSH and CDR2 LQKENI. The V end lost 0 bases, the J end lost 3 bases, and 12 bases lay between the germline ends.

V and J are TRBV7-8 and TRBJ1-1; no clear D. Germline assignment: CDR1 SGHVS and CDR2 FQNEAQ. The CDR3 extends over 13 amino acids. The V gene lost 3 bases and the J gene lost 3 bases, with 8 bases spanning the gap. The DNA of the CDR3 is TGTGCCAGCAGCTTTTCGCGGGACACTGAAGCTTTCTTT. Translation gives CASSFSRDTEAFF. Complete variable domain (other parts from reference TRBV7-8 and TRBJ1-1): GAGVSQSPRYKVAKRGQDVALRCDPISGHVSLFWYQQALGQGPEFLTYFQNEAQLDKSGLPSDRFFAERPEGSVSTLKIQRTQQEDSAVYLCASSFSRDTEAFFGQGTRLTVV.

Regarding this clone: The sample carries other DNA sequences with the same CDR3. The V call is TRBV4-1, the J call TRBJ1-1, with D unresolved. Deletions cut 1 base from V and 0 bases from J, with 3 bases between. The CDR3 is 13 amino acids. From germline, CDR1 is MGHRA and CDR2 YSYEKL. The CDR3 reads CASSQAVNTEAFF. CDR3 DNA sequence: TGCGCCAGCAGCCAAGCCGTGAACACTGAAGCTTTCTTT.

The J gene is TRBJ1-2, the V gene TRBV2; 9 nucleotides line up with TRBD1. Germline V gives CDR1 SNHLY, CDR2 FYNNEI. The CDR3 length is 15 residues. V dropped 1 base and J dropped 4; count of bases not matched to a gene: 4. CDR3: CASSEVDRGPYGYTF. The CDR3 nucleotides are TGTGCCAGCAGTGAAGTGGACAGGGGTCCCTATGGCTACACCTTC. Looking up the rest from reference TRBV2 and TRBJ1-2 gives the full variable domain: EPEVTQTPSHQVTQMGQEVILRCVPISNHLYFYWYRQILGQKVEFLVSFYNNEISEKSEIFDDQFSVERPDGSNFTLKIRSTKLEDSAMYFCASSEVDRGPYGYTFGSGTRLTVV.

In its sample, this clone was seen a few times. The chain joins TRBV4-2 to TRBJ1-3, with 8 nucleotides matching TRBD1. The CDR3 has 16 amino acids. Germline loops: CDR1 LGHNA, CDR2 YNFKEQ. The J segment lost 4 bases and the V segment lost 1 base, leaving 6 bases of the junction unmatched. DNA for the CDR3: TGTGCCAGCAGCCAAGTAGGACAGGGTATAGGAAACACCATATATTTT. Amino acid sequence: CASSQVGQGIGNTIYF.

CDR3 bases: TGTGCCAGCTCACCACGCGGATCAACTAATGAAAAACTGTTTTTT. It is translated as CASSPRGSTNEKLFF. V is TRBV18 and J is TRBJ1-4; unclear D gene. CDR1 and CDR2 from the germline V gene are KGHSH and LQKENI. The CDR3 loop spans 15 amino acids. V lost 1 base, J lost 0 bases, and 6 bases lay in between.

The rearrangement uses TRBV19 and TRBJ1-2; 8 bases align to TRBD1. After removal of 0 bases from V and 8 bases from J, the junction contained 8 bases not matched to a gene. The germline V gene has CDR1 LNHDA and CDR2 SQIVND (reference sequence). This CDR3 region has 15 residues. CDR3 protein: CASSIDRQGARGYTF. CDR3 DNA sequence: TGTGCCAGTAGTATAGATCGGCAGGGGGCAAGGGGCTACACCTTC.

The chain links TRBV30 to TRBJ2-7; tentative D call: TRBD1 (5 bases). The germline V gene encodes CDR1 GTSNPN and CDR2 SVGIG (reference sequence). V was trimmed by 3 bases and J by 0 bases, leaving 12 bases between them. This CDR3 has 14 residues. Here the CDR3 reads CAWSFTDSSYEQYF. The CDR3 DNA sequence: TGTGCCTGGAGCTTTACCGACAGCTCCTACGAGCAGTACTTC. Variable domain in full (rest from reference TRBV30 and TRBJ2-7): SQTIHQWPATLVQPVGSPLSLECTVEGTSNPNLYWYRQAAGRGLQLLFYSVGIGQISSEVPQNLSASRPQDRQFILSSKKLLLSDSGFYLCAWSFTDSSYEQYFGPGTRLTVT.

The J gene is TRBJ2-3, the V gene TRBV3-1 (or the pseudogene TRBV3-2); the match to TRBD1 covers 8 bases. From germline, CDR1 is LGHDT and CDR2 YNNKEL (reference sequence). J gave up 1 base and V 4 bases, and 19 bases lay outside the gene matches. The CDR3 contains 20 residues. CDR3 residues: CASSLRTGPTNPVGTDTQYF. DNA of the CDR3: TGTGCCAGCAGCCTACGGACAGGGCCAACAAATCCGGTCGGCACAGATACGCAGTATTTT.

In DNA, the CDR3 is TGTGCCAGTAGTATAGCCGGGGTCCAAGAGACCCAGTACTTC. Amino acids: CASSIAGVQETQYF. V and J are TRBV19 and TRBJ2-5; D is perhaps TRBD2 (5 bases). CDR1 LNHDA and CDR2 SQIVND come from the germline V gene (reference sequence). V dropped 1 base and J dropped 1 base, with 7 bases sitting between them. The CDR3 totals 14 residues.

This sequence joins TRBV15 and TRBJ1-4, with 10 bases lining up with TRBD1. The V gene's germline CDR1 is LNHNV and CDR2 YYDKDF (reference sequence). The CDR3 has 15 residues. V was pared by 9 bases and J by 8 bases, with 12 bases of the junction left unmatched. In nucleotides, the CDR3 is TGTGCCACGTCCTCCCGGGACAGGGGAGCCGAAAAACTGTTTTTT. Translation: CATSSRDRGAEKLFF.

The genes are TRBV10-3 and TRBJ2-7; possible D gene TRBD1, 5 bases. The CDR3 loop spans 15 amino acids. The V gene lost 1 base and the J gene lost 2 bases, with 12 bases spanning the gap. CDR1 is ENHRY, CDR2 SYGVKD, per germline. Here the CDR3 reads CAISEFPGLTYEQYF. The CDR3, as DNA: TGTGCCATCAGTGAGTTCCCAGGGCTCACCTACGAGCAGTACTTC.